What follows are 14 T cell receptor beta chains derived from one specimen sequenced in a study of T-cell memory formation after mild COVID-19. TCRdb reanalysed the 5' RACE reads using MiXCR and keeps one entry per CDR3 protein. The sample lists 400,000 to 550,000 distinct CDR3 sequences, around 27% occurring once. The sequenced sample was PBMCs or a T cell subset sorted from them (not recorded which). Every receptor here comes from an adult woman who had mild COVID-19 (a few samples of this study predate the infection). Cell type and time point are not known.

This clonotype has a handful of counts. The chain couples TRBV30 to TRBJ1-5; no definite D call. The CDR3 extends over 14 amino acids. V was cut by 0 bases and J by 0 bases, with 6 bases left in between. Looked up from germline, CDR1 is GTSNPN and CDR2 is SVGIG (reference sequence). This CDR3 is CAWSVWDSNQPQHF. DNA of the CDR3: TGTGCCTGGAGTGTGTGGGATAGCAATCAGCCCCAGCATTTT.

V is TRBV12-3 or TRBV12-4 and J is TRBJ2-7; no clear D. The germline V and J ends were trimmed by 3 bases and 6 bases, with 9 bases remaining between them. The CDR3 is made up of 12 amino acids. Here the CDR3 reads CASSFGPGEQYF. Written as DNA, the CDR3 is TGTGCCAGCAGTTTCGGGCCTGGCGAGCAGTACTTC.

The chain uses TRBV5-6 and TRBJ1-2; possibly TRBD1 for D (5 bases). This CDR3 contains 15 residues. Looked up from germline, CDR1 is SGHDT and CDR2 is YYEEEE. V was cut by 0 bases and J by 5 bases, with 14 bases left in between. CDR3 amino acids: CASSLAAGEGYGYTF. CDR3 coding DNA: TGTGCCAGCAGCTTGGCCGCGGGGGAGGGGTATGGCTACACCTTC.

The table lists this clonotype with a few counts. The chain combines TRBV10-3 with TRBJ2-5, with D tentatively TRBD1 (5 bases). The V end lost 6 bases, the J end lost 3 bases, and 14 bases lay between the germline ends. Germline CDR1 is ENHRY and CDR2 is SYGVKD. This CDR3 is built from 14 residues. CDR3 sequence reads: CAISKTVMKETQYF. CDR3 in DNA: TGTGCCATCAGCAAGACAGTGATGAAAGAGACCCAGTACTTC.

V gene TRBV30 combines with J gene TRBJ1-5; D not certain. CDR3 length: 14 amino acids. V was pared by 0 bases and J by 4 bases, with 10 bases between. Germline V gene sequence: CDR1 GTSNPN, CDR2 SVGIG (reference sequence). The CDR3 loop is CAWSVRSQNQPQHF. In DNA, the CDR3 is TGTGCCTGGAGTGTCCGTTCACAGAATCAGCCCCAGCATTTT.

This clonotype was detected a few times. This sequence joins TRBV27 and TRBJ2-5; 7 positions agree with TRBD2. V trimming: 8 bases; J trimming: 10 bases; junction bases outside the gene matches: 7. This CDR3 is built from 11 residues. CDR1 is MNHEY, CDR2 SMNVEV, per germline (reference sequence). The DNA of the CDR3 is TGTGCCAGCGGGAGGGCCGGGGACCAGTACTTC. Its translation is CASGRAGDQYF.

This clonotype has a handful of counts. This rearrangement joins TRBV4-3 to TRBJ2-5; possible D gene TRBD2, 6 bases. The V and J ends lost 1 base and 3 bases respectively, with 9 bases between them. CDR1 is LGHNA and CDR2 is YSLEER in the germline V gene. The CDR3 runs to 14 residues. The CDR3 DNA reads as TGCGCCAGCAGCCAAGGACCGGGAGAAGAGACCCAGTACTTC. Translated, it gives CASSQGPGEETQYF.

This clonotype was seen ten or more times. This chain joins TRBV20-1 and TRBJ2-1; 8 bases line up with TRBD2. The J segment lost 5 bases and the V segment lost 0 bases, leaving 3 bases of the junction unmatched. Per the germline V gene, CDR1 is DFQATT and CDR2 is SNEGSKA (reference sequence). This CDR3 spans 14 amino acids. CDR3 coding DNA: TGCAGTGCTAGAGATTGGACTAGCAACAATGAGCAGTTCTTC. This codes for CSARDWTSNNEQFF.

The chain has TRBV7-8 and TRBJ2-2, with D maybe TRBD2 (5 bases). V shed 1 base and J shed 0 bases, with 15 bases lying between them. The CDR3 extends over 18 amino acids. Germline loops: CDR1 SGHVS, CDR2 FQNEAQ. The CDR3 reads CASSLGGGAAANTGELFF. The DNA of the CDR3 is TGTGCCAGCAGCTTAGGGGGTGGAGCGGCCGCGAACACCGGGGAGCTGTTTTTT.

This clonotype has a count of ten or more. The chain has TRBV7-9 and TRBJ2-7; no reliable D call. The CDR3 covers 13 residues. Trimming pared 0 bases from V and 1 base from J, leaving 4 bases between. CDR1 SEHNR and CDR2 FQNEAQ come from the germline V gene (reference sequence). The CDR3 bases are TGTGCCAGCAGCTTAGCCCGGTCCTACGAGCAGTACTTC. It specifies CASSLARSYEQYF.

This clonotype was picked up a small number of times. The chain has TRBV18 and TRBJ1-5; D may be TRBD1 (6 bases). The V end lost 6 bases, the J end lost 5 bases, and 14 bases lay between the germline ends. This CDR3 comprises 14 residues. Germline V gene lookup returns CDR1 KGHSH and CDR2 LQKENI. This CDR3 reads CASSPGTYDQPQHF. The CDR3 region has the DNA TGTGCCAGCTCCCCCGGGACATACGATCAGCCCCAGCATTTT.

This clonotype was observed a handful of times. V is TRBV3-1 and J is TRBJ1-1; D is unclear. Trimming removed 1 base from V and 5 bases from J, with 8 bases in between. The CDR3 is 13 residues long. Germline V gives CDR1 LGHDT, CDR2 YNNKEL (reference sequence). The CDR3 spells CASSQVGQTEAFF. The CDR3 nucleotides read TGTGCCAGCAGCCAAGTAGGGCAAACTGAAGCTTTCTTT.

The V and J genes are TRBV6-1 and TRBJ1-2; no clear D. Trimming cost V 4 bases and J 3 bases, with 6 bases left between them. Germline loops: CDR1 MNHNS, CDR2 SASEGT. The CDR3 has 12 residues. The CDR3 region is CASSGGYYGYTF. The CDR3 DNA reads as TGTGCCAGCAGTGGGGGTTACTATGGCTACACCTTC.

The table lists this clonotype with a few counts. V usage is TRBV7-9 and J usage is TRBJ2-5; 9 bases are a match to TRBD2. V trimming: 0 bases; J trimming: 2 bases; junction bases outside the gene matches: 7. The CDR3 totals 17 residues. Looked up from germline, CDR1 is SEHNR and CDR2 is FQNEAQ (reference sequence). This CDR3 is CASSLALQTSGQETQYF. The CDR3 DNA sequence: TGTGCCAGCAGCTTAGCCCTTCAGACTAGCGGTCAAGAGACCCAGTACTTC.